This T cell receptor beta chain was documented in a study of cytomegalovirus exposure and HLA in healthy donors. The overall study: Caucasian-associated ancestry cluster membership applied to approximately 80% of approximately 400 genotyped donors. Study-wide results and limits: Associated with cytomegalovirus, according to the listing, were 150 to 200 TCR beta chains. Most CMV-associated TCR beta chains appeared HLA-restricted in a later analysis.

Primers for the PCR totalled 60 Vbeta and 13 Jbeta. Using immunoSEQ multiplex PCR, the repertoire was profiled, and TCRdb retains in-frame clones only, with some absent. The repertoire holds around 160,000 clones, 60% to 80% seen once, with over 12% in the top ten. As regards this clone: No antigen is known for it.

The V gene end was trimmed by 3 bases and the J gene end by 8 bases; junction bases not matched to a gene: 11. The CDR3 consists of 15 residues. CDR1 and CDR2 from the germline V gene are SGHAT and FQNNGV. Material for sequencing was PBMCs. The TCR originated in a man over 45 in good health and CMV-seropositive. This rearrangement joins TRBV11-2 to TRBJ1-2; 8 bases line up with TRBD1. The chain's CDR3 is CASSFPGGRWVGYTF. Here the CDR3 DNA reads TGTGCCAGCAGCTTTCCAGGGGGCCGCTGGGTGGGCTACACCTTC.